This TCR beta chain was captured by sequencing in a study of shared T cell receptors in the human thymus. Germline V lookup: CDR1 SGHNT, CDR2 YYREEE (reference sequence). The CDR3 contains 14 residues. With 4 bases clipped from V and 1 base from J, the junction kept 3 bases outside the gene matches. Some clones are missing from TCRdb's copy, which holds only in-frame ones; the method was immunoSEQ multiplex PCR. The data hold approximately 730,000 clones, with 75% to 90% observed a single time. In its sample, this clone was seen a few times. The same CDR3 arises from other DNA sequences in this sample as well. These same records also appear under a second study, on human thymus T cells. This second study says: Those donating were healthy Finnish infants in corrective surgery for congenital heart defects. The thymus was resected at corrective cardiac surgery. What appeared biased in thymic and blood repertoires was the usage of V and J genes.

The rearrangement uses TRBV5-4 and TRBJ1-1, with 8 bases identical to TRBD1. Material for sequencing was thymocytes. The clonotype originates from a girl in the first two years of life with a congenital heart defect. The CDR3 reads CASSPGQGNTEAFF. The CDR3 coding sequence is TGTGCCAGCAGCCCCGGACAGGGGAACACTGAAGCTTTCTTT.